This T cell receptor (beta chain) was identified during a study of T cells expressing NK-cell markers (dated by TCRdb to 2018 to 2020). For context, the study as a whole: Fewer than ten donors provided sorted CD3+CD56+NKG2C+, CD3+CD56+NKG2C- and CD3+CD56-NKG2C+ T-cell subsets, whose TCR beta-chain repertoires were profiled. Among the eight sequenced donors, seven were HCMV-seropositive and one was HCMV-seronegative. The study sequenced eight donors, all healthy volunteers chosen at random: three men and five women. Illumina HiSeq 2000/2500, MiSeq or NextSeq was used to sequence libraries as 2 x 150 bp reads. Here is what the overall study found, with its caveats: Whether the expanded NKG2C-expressing T cell clones were specific for HCMV antigens was left unclear. Those dominant clonotypes were again the most abundant among CD3+CD56-NKG2C+ cells in a handful of donors, at roughly 28.3-65%. For about 6 donors, the dominant CD3+CD56+NKG2C+ clonotypes were among the top 10 CD8+ clonotypes and accounted for roughly 1.0-7.5% of CD8+ T cells.

The sequencer listed for this sample is Illumina HiSeq 2000. TCR beta cDNA libraries were made by 5'RACE template switching that added a universal primer site and unique molecular identifiers. Synthesis of cDNA was primed from the TCR beta constant segment and was followed by two consecutive PCR amplification steps. The authors' pipeline ran thus. MIGEC was used to demultiplex reads and group reads by UMI, and MiTCR was used to assemble and quantify clonotypes. To exclude erroneous sequences, only TCR cDNA sequences supported by at least two reads were retained. The tcR package was used for downstream repertoire analysis, and clonotypes were matched between fractions using CDR3 nucleotide sequence together with V segment. VDJmatch was used to annotate antigen specificity against VDJdb, with one amino acid substitution in CDR3 permitted. Following reprocessing of the reads by TCRdb, the data hold one row per CDR3 protein sequence and no DNA is available. The V and J calls follow TCRdb's processing rather than the paper's. The sample table on file contains about 550,000 distinct CDR3 sequences. Of the sample, 3% to 4.5% falls within the top ten clones.

The CDR3 spans 16 residues, from the cysteine through the phenylalanine. No DNA is listed. The germline V gene yields SGHTA for CDR1 and FQGNSA for CDR2. As regards this clonotype: What antigen it recognizes has not been identified.

HCMV serostatus was determined by detecting HCMV-specific IgG in serum with a commercial ELISA kit. Peripheral blood mononuclear cells were isolated from blood by Ficoll density gradient centrifugation. The receptor was isolated from a man younger than 35 in good health. Donor details come from another sample of the same person, matched by shared clones. Here the chain combines TRBV7-2 and TRBJ2-7. The sequencing input was blood T cells: a sorted CD56 or NKG2C T cell subset, CD4+ or CD8+ T cells, or bulk PBMC T cells (not recorded which). The CDR3 has the sequence CASSFSFSKESYEQYF.